This T cell receptor beta chain was obtained from a study of shared clonotypes between healthy human individuals. About this clone itself: Its specificity is unknown.

CD45RO-negative CD8 cells positively selected for CCR7 made up the naive population, which excluded terminally differentiated effector memory CD45RA+ cells. Study-wide results and caveats: Clonotype sharing among donors likely depends on sequencing depth. With several donors compared, 4.5% to 6.5% of naive CD4 clonotypes were shared. Memory subsets had estimated richness that was generally smaller than that of naive subsets.

The V segment lost 2 bases and the J segment 5 bases; nucleotides outside the gene matches: 3. The CDR3 has 14 residues. Germline values: CDR1 LNHDA, CDR2 SQIVND (reference sequence). In the original workflow: ImmunoSEQ output held junction-only sequences without quality scores, so filtering differed. Repertoires were generated with immunoSEQ multiplex PCR, while TCRdb's copy carries only in-frame clones and drops some. V, J and clone size derive from that table, while D and trimming were established from the DNA sequence. Of fewer than 1 million clones in the sample, 96% were seen once. The sequenced sample was naive CD8+ T cells sorted from blood. The rearrangement uses TRBV19 and TRBJ2-1; 7 nucleotides line up with TRBD1. This clonotype was obtained from a man in his thirties or forties in good health. The chain's CDR3 is CASSIPTGDNEQFF. For the CDR3, the DNA is TGTGCCAGTAGTATACCCACAGGGGACAATGAGCAGTTCTTC.